This T cell receptor beta chain was captured by sequencing in a study of CD4 T cells in relation to SARS-CoV-2 and coronaviruses. Study-level results: According to naive versus memory sequencing, detected responses are memory recall, not newly primed.

The V and J ends lost 4 bases and 6 bases, in that order; junction bases with no gene match: 9. This CDR3 has 14 residues. Germline CDR1 and CDR2: LGHDT and YNNKEL (reference sequence). On this clone: The antigen is unknown.

Repertoires were generated with immunoSEQ multiplex PCR, while TCRdb's copy carries only in-frame clones and drops some. The table records tens of thousands of clones, about 80% of them present only once. Cryopreserved PBMCs were CD4-enriched, then split into naive and memory cells. For less than eleven days, around 100,000 sorted CD4+ cells grew with T cell-depleted PBMCs and CEF. This chain links TRBV3-1 (or the pseudogene TRBV3-2) with TRBJ2-7; TRBD1 aligns across 7 bases. Sequenced: memory CD4+ T cells from PBMCs, cultured in vitro. The origin of this receptor is an adult with COVID-19. As DNA, the CDR3 is TGTGCCAGCAGCCGTCCGGGACAGTCGGGCGAGCAGTACTTC. Translating it yields CASSRPGQSGEQYF.